The TCR beta chain described here comes from a study of shared clonotypes between healthy human individuals. Study findings and constraints: Sharing across four donors was highest in naive CD4 (roughly 5%) and lowest in memory CD8 (about 0.4%).

Germline CDR1 is SEHNR and CDR2 is FQNEAQ (reference sequence). The CDR3 loop spans 14 amino acids. V gave up 6 bases and J gave up 4 bases, with 13 bases separating them. Only one count was recorded for this clone. Its specificity is unknown. The assay was run at deep level. Clones were sequenced by immunoSEQ multiplex PCR, and TCRdb holds only the in-frame ones, with some missing. The data hold 1.5 million to 2.5 million clones, with over 85% observed a single time. Naive CD8 cells lacked CD45RO and underwent positive selection for CCR7, leaving out terminally differentiated effector memory CD45RA+ cells. Adults of Caucasian background living in Nashville, Tennessee made up all donors.

Sequenced material: naive CD8+ T cells sorted from blood. This TCR came from a man aged 18-30 years in good health. The V and J genes are TRBV7-9 and TRBJ2-1, with a possible D match to TRBD2 (6 bases). CDR3 protein: CASSEGLVYNEQFF. The CDR3 DNA reads TGTGCCAGCAGTGAGGGACTTGTTTACAATGAGCAGTTCTTC.